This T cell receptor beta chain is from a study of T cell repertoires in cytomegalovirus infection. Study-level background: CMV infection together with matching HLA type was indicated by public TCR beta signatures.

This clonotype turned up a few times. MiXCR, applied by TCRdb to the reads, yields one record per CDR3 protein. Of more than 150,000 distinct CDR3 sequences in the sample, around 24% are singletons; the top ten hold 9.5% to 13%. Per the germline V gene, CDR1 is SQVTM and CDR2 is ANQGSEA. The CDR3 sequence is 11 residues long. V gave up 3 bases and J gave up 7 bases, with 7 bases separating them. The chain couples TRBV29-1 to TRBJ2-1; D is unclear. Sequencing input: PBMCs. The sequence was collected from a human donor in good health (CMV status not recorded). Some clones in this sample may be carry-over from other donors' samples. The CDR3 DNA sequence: TGCAGCGTTGACGCAGGAAATGAGCAGTTCTTC. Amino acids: CSVDAGNEQFF.